These T cell receptor beta chains were read from a single sample in a study of T cells in Graves' hyperthyroidism and ophthalmopathy. One entry per CDR3 protein results from TCRdb running MiXCR on the multiplex PCR reads. The table lists fewer than 400,000 distinct CDR3 sequences, around 16% of them singletons. Sequencing used blood. These receptors were taken from a woman aged 18 to 35 with Graves' hyperthyroidism that later progressed to Graves' ophthalmopathy. The CDR3 runs from the conserved cysteine through the conserved F or W. The order of the fields is D gene, J gene, clone size, V gene, CDR3 protein, CDR3 DNA. The D gene is left open where the match is weak. Some rows mark clone size as missing; the rest say once, few, many or name a class of expanded clone.

>TRBD1|TRBJ1-2|few|TRBV18
CASSPLAGTAYGYTF
TGTGCCAGCTCACCATTAGCCGGGACAGCCTATGGCTACACCTTC
>TRBD2|TRBJ2-7|NA|TRBV20-1
CSARGGSGTSGYEQYF
TGCAGTGCTAGAGGAGGGTCCGGGACTAGCGGTTACGAGCAGTACTTC
>NA|TRBJ2-6|many|TRBV5-1
CASSPSLGPGANVLTF
TGCGCCAGCAGCCCATCGCTTGGGCCTGGGGCCAACGTCCTGACTTTC
>TRBD2|TRBJ2-3|many|TRBV28
CASRPTLAGVIADTQYF
TGTGCCAGCAGGCCAACACTAGCGGGAGTCATCGCAGATACGCAGTATTTT
>TRBD2|TRBJ2-5|many|TRBV29-1
CSVDGLAGVQETQYF
TGCAGCGTTGACGGCCTAGCGGGAGTGCAGGAGACCCAGTACTTC
>NA|TRBJ1-5|many|TRBV2
CASILDGISNQPQHF
TGTGCCAGCATCCTCGATGGAATTAGCAATCAGCCCCAGCATTTT
>NA|TRBJ2-1|many|TRBV27
CASSSGGQHNEQFF
TGTGCCAGCAGTTCTGGGGGGCAACACAATGAGCAGTTCTTC
>NA|TRBJ2-6|NA|TRBV19
CASRRGTKARGANVLTF
TGTGCCAGTAGACGGGGGACCAAAGCCCGTGGGGCCAACGTCCTGACTTTC
>NA|TRBJ2-7|many|TRBV7-2
CASSSGLATYEQYF
TGTGCCAGCAGCTCGGGACTGGCCACCTACGAGCAGTACTTC
>NA|TRBJ2-1|many|TRBV27
CASSDLGEPWYEQFF
TGTGCCAGCAGTGACTTGGGGGAGCCCTGGTATGAGCAGTTCTTC
>TRBD1|TRBJ2-7|many|TRBV11-2
CASSLGGTGGYEQYF
TGTGCCAGCAGCTTAGGTGGGACAGGGGGCTACGAGCAGTACTTC
>TRBD1|TRBJ2-7|many|TRBV2
CASGQGTSYEQYF
TGTGCCAGCGGACAGGGGACCTCCTACGAGCAGTACTTC
>NA|TRBJ1-4|many|TRBV27
CASGRTPSFATNEKLFF
TGTGCCAGCGGCCGGACACCTTCCTTTGCAACTAATGAAAAACTGTTTTTT
>TRBD2|TRBJ2-2|NA|TRBV5-1
CASSFPDSGANTGELFF
TGCGCCAGCAGCTTCCCCGATAGCGGGGCGAACACCGGGGAGCTGTTTTTT
>NA|TRBJ2-7|many|TRBV4-3
CASSPMVGTYEQYF
TGCGCCAGCAGCCCTATGGTGGGCACCTACGAGCAGTACTTC
>NA|TRBJ2-7|many|TRBV4-2
CASSAGREQYF
TGTGCCAGCAGCGCGGGGCGAGAGCAGTACTTC
>NA|TRBJ2-2|many|TRBV5-1
CASSGSTGELFF
TGCGCCAGCAGCGGCTCCACCGGGGAGCTGTTTTTT
>TRBD2|TRBJ2-7|NA|TRBV4-2
CASSQDSRSSGSYEQYF
TGTGCCAGCAGCCAAGATTCTAGGTCTAGCGGGAGCTACGAGCAGTACTTC
>NA|TRBJ1-2|many|TRBV12-3/TRBV12-4
CASSLGQGGGYTF
TGTGCCAGCAGTTTAGGGCAGGGTGGTGGCTACACCTTC
>TRBD2|TRBJ2-1|many|TRBV7-9
CASSSTTSGRRGEQFF
TGTGCCAGCAGCTCAACCACTAGCGGGAGGAGGGGTGAGCAGTTCTTC
>NA|TRBJ2-2|few|TRBV15
CATSRGPGGELFF
TGTGCCACCAGTCGGGGCCCAGGGGGGGAGCTGTTTTTT
>NA|TRBJ2-7|many|TRBV18
CASSWDNSYEQYF
TGTGCCAGCTCATGGGACAACTCCTACGAGCAGTACTTC
>TRBD2|TRBJ2-3|NA|TRBV11-1
CASSSRGAGTSGSDTQYF
TGTGCCAGCAGCTCGAGAGGGGCCGGGACTAGCGGGAGTGATACGCAGTATTTT
>NA|TRBJ2-1|many|TRBV7-3
CASSPSGGGIDNEQFF
TGTGCCAGCAGCCCAAGTGGTGGGGGCATCGACAATGAGCAGTTCTTC
>NA|TRBJ1-2|many|TRBV2
CASSVKWVPNYGYTF
TGTGCCAGCAGTGTGAAATGGGTACCTAACTATGGCTACACCTTC
>TRBD1|TRBJ2-5|many|TRBV29-1
CSVWQGVGTQYF
TGCAGCGTTTGGCAGGGGGTCGGGACCCAGTACTTC